This T cell receptor (beta chain) stems from a study of T cell changes during pregnancy in multiple sclerosis (dated by TCRdb to between 2019 and 2020). With respect to the entire study: Changes in the T cell repertoire over the course of pregnancy were examined in this study in women with multiple sclerosis.

Trimming accounts for 2 bases at V and 5 bases at J, while the number of junction bases matched to no gene is 15. Sequences SGHVS (CDR1) and FNYEAQ (CDR2) are obtained from the germline V gene. The CDR3 sequence holds 19 residues, the cysteine and phenylalanine included. The kept DNA is CDR3 alone, 57 bases in frame from the first base. As for this clone: This receptor's antigen is unknown. No clone much larger than this one lies a single base away; base qualities are absent.

The library was made by the immunoSEQ multiplex PCR assay. TCRdb obtained this table from immuneACCESS and retained in-frame rearrangements with V and J assigned. These tables miss some clones; where compared with another copy, unresolved V genes account for less than half of the shortfall, and the remainder is unexplained. This sample gives roughly 110,000 clones in total; more than 85% of them show up just once. The ten largest make up about 1.6% of the sample. This TCR was recovered from a female donor with multiple sclerosis, enrolled in a pregnancy study. This sample comprised peripheral blood, obtained in the third trimester of pregnancy. The chain employs TRBV7-6 and TRBJ2-1; TRBD1 lines up with 10 middle nucleotides. The CDR3 corresponds to CASSLLRGRGQGINNEQFF. The DNA is TGTGCCAGCAGCTTACTCCGCGGTAGGGGACAGGGGATAAACAATGAGCAGTTCTTC. With the portions outside the CDR3 filled from the reference TRBV7-6 and TRBJ2-1 genes, the complete variable region becomes GAGVSQSPRYKVTKRGQDVALRCDPISGHVSLYWYRQALGQGPEFLTYFNYEAQQDKSGLPNDRFSAERPEGSISTLTIQRTEQRDSAMYRCASSLLRGRGQGINNEQFFGPGTRLTVL.